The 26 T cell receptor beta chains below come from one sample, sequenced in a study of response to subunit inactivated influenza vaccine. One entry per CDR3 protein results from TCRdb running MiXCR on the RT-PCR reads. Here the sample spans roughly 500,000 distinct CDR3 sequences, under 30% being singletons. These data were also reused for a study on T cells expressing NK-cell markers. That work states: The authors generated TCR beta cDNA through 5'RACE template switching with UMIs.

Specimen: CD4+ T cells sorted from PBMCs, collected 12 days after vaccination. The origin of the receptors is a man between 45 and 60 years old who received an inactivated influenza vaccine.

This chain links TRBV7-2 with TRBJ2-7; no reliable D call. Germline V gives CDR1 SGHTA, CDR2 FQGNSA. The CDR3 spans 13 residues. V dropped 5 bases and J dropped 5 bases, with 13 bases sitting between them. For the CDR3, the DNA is TGTGCCAGCAGCACCTATGTGTTGAACGAGCAGTACTTC. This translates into CASSTYVLNEQYF. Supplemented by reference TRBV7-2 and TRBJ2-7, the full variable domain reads GAGVSQSPSNKVTEKGKDVELRCDPISGHTALYWYRQSLGQGLEFLIYFQGNSAPDKSGLPSDRFSAERTGGSVSTLTIQRTQQEDSAVYLCASSTYVLNEQYFGPGTRLTVT.

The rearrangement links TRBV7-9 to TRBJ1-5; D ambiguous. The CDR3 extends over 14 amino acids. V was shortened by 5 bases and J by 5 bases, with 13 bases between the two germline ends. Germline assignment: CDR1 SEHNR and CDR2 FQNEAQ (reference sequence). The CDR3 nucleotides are TGTGCCAGCAGCGACATCGAATCGGATCAGCCCCAGCATTTT. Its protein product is CASSDIESDQPQHF.

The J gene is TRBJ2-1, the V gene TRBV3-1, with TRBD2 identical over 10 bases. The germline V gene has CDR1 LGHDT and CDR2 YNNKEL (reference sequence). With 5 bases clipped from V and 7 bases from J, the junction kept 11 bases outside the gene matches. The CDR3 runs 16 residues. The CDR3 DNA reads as TGTGCCAGCAGCTCCCGAAGCGGGGGGGCGGGAAATGAGCAGTTCTTC. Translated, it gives CASSSRSGGAGNEQFF.

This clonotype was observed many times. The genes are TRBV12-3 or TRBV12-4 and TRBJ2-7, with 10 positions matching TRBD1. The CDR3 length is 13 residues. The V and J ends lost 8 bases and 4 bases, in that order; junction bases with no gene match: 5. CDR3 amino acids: CASSGQGGYEQYF. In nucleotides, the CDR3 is TGTGCCAGCTCAGGACAGGGGGGGTACGAGCAGTACTTC.

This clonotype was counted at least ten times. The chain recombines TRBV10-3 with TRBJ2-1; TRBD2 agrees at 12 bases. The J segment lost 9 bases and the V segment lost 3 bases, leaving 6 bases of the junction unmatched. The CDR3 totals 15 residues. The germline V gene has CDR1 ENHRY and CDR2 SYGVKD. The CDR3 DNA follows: TGTGCCATCAGTGATAGACTAGCGGGAGATAGTGAGCAGTTCTTC. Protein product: CAISDRLAGDSEQFF.

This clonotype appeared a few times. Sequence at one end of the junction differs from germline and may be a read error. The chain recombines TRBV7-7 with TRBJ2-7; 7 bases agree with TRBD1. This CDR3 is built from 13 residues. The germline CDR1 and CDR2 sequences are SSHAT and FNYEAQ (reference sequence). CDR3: CASSLLGGHEQYF. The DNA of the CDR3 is TGTGCTAGCAGCTTACTAGGGGGCCACGAGCAGTACTTC.

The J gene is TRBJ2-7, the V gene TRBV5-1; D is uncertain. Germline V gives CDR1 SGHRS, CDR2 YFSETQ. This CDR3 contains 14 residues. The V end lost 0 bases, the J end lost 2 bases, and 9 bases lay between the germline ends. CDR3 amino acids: CASSLEGRTYEQYF. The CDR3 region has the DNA TGCGCCAGCAGCTTGGAAGGCAGGACCTACGAGCAGTACTTC.

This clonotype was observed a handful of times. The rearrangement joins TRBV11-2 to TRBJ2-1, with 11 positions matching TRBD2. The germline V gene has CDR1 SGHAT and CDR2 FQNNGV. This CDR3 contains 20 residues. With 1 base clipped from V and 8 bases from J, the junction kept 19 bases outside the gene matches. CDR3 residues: CASSLGALAGGAKWSHEQFF. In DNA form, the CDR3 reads TGTGCCAGCAGCTTAGGTGCTCTAGCGGGGGGAGCCAAATGGTCCCATGAGCAGTTCTTC.

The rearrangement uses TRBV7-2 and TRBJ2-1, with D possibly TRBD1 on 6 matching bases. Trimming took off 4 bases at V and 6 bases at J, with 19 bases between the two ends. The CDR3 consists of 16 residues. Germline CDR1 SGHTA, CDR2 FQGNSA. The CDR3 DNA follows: TGTGCCAGCAGCTCGCAGGGGCCCTCAGGATCCAATGAGCAGTTCTTC. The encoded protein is CASSSQGPSGSNEQFF.

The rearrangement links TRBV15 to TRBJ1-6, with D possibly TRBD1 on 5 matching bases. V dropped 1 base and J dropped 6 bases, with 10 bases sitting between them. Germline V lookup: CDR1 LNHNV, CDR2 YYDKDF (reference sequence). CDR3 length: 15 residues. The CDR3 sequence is CATSRGGAVNSPLHF. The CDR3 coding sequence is TGTGCCACCAGCAGAGGAGGGGCCGTTAATTCACCCCTCCACTTT.

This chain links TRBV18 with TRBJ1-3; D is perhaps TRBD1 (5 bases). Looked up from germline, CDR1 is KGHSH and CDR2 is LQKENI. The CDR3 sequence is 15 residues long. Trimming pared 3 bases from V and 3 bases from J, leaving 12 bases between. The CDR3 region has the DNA TGTGCCAGCTCACCCGCCGGGACGGATGGAAACACCATATATTTT. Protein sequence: CASSPAGTDGNTIYF. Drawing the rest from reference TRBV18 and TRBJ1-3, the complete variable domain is NAGVMQNPRHLVRRRGQEARLRCSPMKGHSHVYWYRQLPEEGLKFMVYLQKENIIDESGMPKERFSAEFPKEGPSILRIQQVVRGDSAAYFCASSPAGTDGNTIYFGEGSWLTVV.

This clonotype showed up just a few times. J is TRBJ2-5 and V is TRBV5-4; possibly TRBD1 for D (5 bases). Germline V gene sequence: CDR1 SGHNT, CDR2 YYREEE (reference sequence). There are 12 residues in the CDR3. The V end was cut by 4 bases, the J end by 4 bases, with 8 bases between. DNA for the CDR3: TGTGCCAGCAGCCAGGGTCCAGAGACCCAGTACTTC. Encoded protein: CASSQGPETQYF.

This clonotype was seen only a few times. The chain's CDR3 is CASSKRDRSVREQYF. The DNA for the CDR3 is TGTGCCAGCAGCAAAAGGGACAGGTCGGTTCGGGAGCAGTACTTC. The rearrangement links TRBV21-1 to TRBJ2-7; TRBD1 is the table's D call and was not checked against the DNA. TRBV21-1 is a listed pseudogene. There are 15 residues in the CDR3.

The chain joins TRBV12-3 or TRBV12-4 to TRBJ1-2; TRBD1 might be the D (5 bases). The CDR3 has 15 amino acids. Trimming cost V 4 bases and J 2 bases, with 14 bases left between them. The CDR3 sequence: CASSSPGTYNYGYTF. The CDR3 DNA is TGTGCCAGCAGTTCTCCCGGGACGTACAACTATGGCTACACCTTC.

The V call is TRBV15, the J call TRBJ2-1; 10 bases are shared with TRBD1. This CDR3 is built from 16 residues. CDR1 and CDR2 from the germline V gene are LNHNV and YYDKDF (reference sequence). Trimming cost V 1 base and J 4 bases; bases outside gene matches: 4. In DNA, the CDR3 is TGTGCCACCAGCAGAGGGGGGACAGGGGTTTACAATGAGCAGTTCTTC. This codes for CATSRGGTGVYNEQFF. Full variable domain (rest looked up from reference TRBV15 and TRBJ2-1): DAMVIQNPRYQVTQFGKPVTLSCSQTLNHNVMYWYQQKSSQAPKLLFHYYDKDFNNEADTPDNFQSRRPNTSFCFLDIRSPGLGDTAMYLCATSRGGTGVYNEQFFGPGTRLTVL.

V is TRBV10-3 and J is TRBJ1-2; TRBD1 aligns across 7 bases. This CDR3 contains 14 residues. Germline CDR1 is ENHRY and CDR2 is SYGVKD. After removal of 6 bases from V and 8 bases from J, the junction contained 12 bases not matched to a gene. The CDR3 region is CAIRDEGAVGGYTF. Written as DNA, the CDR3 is TGTGCCATCAGGGACGAGGGGGCAGTAGGCGGCTACACCTTC.

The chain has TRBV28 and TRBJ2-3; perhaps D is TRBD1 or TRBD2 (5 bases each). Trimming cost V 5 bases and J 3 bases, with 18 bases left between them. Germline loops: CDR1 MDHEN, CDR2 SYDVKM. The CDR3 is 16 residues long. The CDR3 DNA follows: TGTGCCAGCAGTCCAGCAGGGAGTTGGAAAACAGATACGCAGTATTTT. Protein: CASSPAGSWKTDTQYF.

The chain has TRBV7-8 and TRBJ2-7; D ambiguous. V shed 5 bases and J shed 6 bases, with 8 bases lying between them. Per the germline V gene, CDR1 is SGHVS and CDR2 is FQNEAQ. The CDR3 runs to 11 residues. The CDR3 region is CASSKNSEQYF. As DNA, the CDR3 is TGTGCCAGCAGCAAAAACAGCGAGCAGTACTTC.

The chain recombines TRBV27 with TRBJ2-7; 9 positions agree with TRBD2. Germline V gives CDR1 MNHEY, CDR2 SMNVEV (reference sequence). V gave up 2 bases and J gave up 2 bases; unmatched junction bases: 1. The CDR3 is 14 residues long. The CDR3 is CASSLRTSAYEQYF. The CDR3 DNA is TGTGCCAGCAGTTTACGGACTAGCGCCTACGAGCAGTACTTC.

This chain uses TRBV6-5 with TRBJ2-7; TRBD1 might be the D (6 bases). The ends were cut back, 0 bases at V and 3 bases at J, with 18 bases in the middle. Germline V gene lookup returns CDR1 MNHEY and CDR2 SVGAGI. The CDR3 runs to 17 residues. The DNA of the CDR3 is TGTGCCAGCAGTTACTCTCACCTCGCAGGACAGCGCTACGAGCAGTACTTC. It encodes CASSYSHLAGQRYEQYF.

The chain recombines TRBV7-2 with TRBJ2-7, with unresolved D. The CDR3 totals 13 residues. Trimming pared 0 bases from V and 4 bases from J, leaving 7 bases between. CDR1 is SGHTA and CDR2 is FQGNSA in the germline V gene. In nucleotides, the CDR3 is TGTGCCAGCAGCTTAGCGGCAAGGTACGAGCAGTACTTC. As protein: CASSLAARYEQYF.

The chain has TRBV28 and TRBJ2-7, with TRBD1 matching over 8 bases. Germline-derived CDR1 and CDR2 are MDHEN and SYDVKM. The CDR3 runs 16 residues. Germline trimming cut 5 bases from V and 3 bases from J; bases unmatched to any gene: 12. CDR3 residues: CASSPPGQGSIYEQYF. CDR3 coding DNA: TGTGCCAGCAGTCCCCCCGGACAGGGCTCCATCTACGAGCAGTACTTC.

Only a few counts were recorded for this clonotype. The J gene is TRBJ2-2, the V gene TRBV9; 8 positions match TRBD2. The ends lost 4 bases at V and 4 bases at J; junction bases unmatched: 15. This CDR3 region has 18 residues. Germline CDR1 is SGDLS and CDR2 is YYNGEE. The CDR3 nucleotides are TGTGCCAGCAGCCAAACCCAGAGACCGACTAGCGTCACCGGGGAGCTGTTTTTT. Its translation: CASSQTQRPTSVTGELFF.

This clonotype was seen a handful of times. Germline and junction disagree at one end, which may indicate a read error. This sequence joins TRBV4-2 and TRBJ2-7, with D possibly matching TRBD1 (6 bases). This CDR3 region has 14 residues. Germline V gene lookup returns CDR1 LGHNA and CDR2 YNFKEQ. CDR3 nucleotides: TGTGCCAGCAGCCAAACTCAAATAGGTCTGGGGGCCATCTTC. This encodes CASSQTQIGLGAIF.

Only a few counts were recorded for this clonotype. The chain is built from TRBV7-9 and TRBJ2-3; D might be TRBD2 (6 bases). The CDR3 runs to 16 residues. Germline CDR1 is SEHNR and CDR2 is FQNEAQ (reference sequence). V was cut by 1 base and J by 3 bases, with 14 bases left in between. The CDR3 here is CASSLVPGVMTDTQYF. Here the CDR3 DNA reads TGTGCCAGCAGCTTAGTCCCGGGAGTGATGACAGATACGCAGTATTTT.

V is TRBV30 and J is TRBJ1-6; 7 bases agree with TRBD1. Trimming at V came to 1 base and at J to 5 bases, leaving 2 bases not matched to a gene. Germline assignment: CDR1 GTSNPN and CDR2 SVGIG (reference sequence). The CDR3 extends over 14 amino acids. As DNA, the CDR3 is TGTGCCTGGAGTGAGGGACAGAATAATTCACCCCTCCACTTT. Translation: CAWSEGQNNSPLHF. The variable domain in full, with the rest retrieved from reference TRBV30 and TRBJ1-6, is SQTIHQWPATLVQPVGSPLSLECTVEGTSNPNLYWYRQAAGRGLQLLFYSVGIGQISSEVPQNLSASRPQDRQFILSSKKLLLSDSGFYLCAWSEGQNNSPLHFGNGTRLTVT.